A single TCR beta chain is shown here with its context. The antigen remains undetermined. These data belong to a study of T cells in Graves' hyperthyroidism and ophthalmopathy. The study's findings and limits: Patients with ophthalmopathy were separated from those with stable hyperthyroidism by a 13 V-J model.

The source material, RNA transcripts, was used to amplify TCR beta CDR3 regions. In the first-round RT-PCR of the TCR CDR3, the HTBI primer set was used. TCRdb fed the multiplex PCR reads into MiXCR, producing one record per CDR3 protein. The sample yields about 350,000 distinct CDR3 sequences, about a sixth seen once. Germline V gives CDR1 SGHTA, CDR2 FQGNSA. There are 14 residues in the CDR3. V was trimmed by 5 bases and J by 1 base, leaving 11 bases between them. The sequence derives from a woman aged 40-49 years with Graves' ophthalmopathy. The sample comprised blood. The chain combines TRBV7-2 with TRBJ1-1; a possible D gene is TRBD1 (5 bases). CDR3 DNA: TGTGCCAGCAGCAAACAGGTCTCGAACACTGAAGCTTTCTTT. This translates into CASSKQVSNTEAFF.